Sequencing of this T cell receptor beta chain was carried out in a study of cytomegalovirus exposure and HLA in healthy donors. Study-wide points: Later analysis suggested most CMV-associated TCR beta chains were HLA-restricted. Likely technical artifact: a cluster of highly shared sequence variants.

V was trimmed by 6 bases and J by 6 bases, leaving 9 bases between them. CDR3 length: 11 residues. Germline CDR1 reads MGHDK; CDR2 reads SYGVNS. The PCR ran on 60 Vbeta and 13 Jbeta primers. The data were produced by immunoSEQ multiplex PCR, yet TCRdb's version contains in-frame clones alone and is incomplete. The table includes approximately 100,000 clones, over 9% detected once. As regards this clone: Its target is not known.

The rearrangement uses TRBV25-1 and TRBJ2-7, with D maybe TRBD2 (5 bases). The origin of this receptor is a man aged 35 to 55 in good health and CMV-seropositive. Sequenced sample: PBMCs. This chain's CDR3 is CASRGESEQYF. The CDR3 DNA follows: TGTGCCAGCAGGGGAGAGTCCGAGCAGTACTTC.